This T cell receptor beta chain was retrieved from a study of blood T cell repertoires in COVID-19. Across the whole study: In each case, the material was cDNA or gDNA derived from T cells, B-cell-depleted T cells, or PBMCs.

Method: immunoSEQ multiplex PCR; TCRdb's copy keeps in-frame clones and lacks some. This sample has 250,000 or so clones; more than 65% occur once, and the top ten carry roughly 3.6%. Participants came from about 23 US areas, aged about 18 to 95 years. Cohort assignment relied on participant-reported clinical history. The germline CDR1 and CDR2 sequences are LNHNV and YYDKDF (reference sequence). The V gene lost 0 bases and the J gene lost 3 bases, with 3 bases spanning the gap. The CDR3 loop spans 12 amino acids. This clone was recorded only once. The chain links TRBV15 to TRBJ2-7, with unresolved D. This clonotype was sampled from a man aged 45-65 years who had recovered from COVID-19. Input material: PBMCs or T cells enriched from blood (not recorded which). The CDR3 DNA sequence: TGTGCCACCAGCAGAGATATCTACGAGCAGTACTTC. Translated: CATSRDIYEQYF. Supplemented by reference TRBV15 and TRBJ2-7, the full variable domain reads DAMVIQNPRYQVTQFGKPVTLSCSQTLNHNVMYWYQQKSSQAPKLLFHYYDKDFNNEADTPDNFQSRRPNTSFCFLDIRSPGLGDTAMYLCATSRDIYEQYFGPGTRLTVT.